The 8 T cell receptor beta chains given below trace back to one sample, sequenced in a study of T-cell reconstitution after alpha-beta-depleted transplantation in children. Unique molecular identifiers were incorporated into the prepared TCRbeta library. TCRdb reanalysed the PCR reads using MiXCR and keeps one entry per CDR3 protein. The sample carries hundreds of thousands of distinct CDR3 sequences, around 17% recorded once. The source was PBMCs from the stem cell graft donor, collected from the stem cell graft. These receptors came from a human donor who donated a stem cell graft to a child with acute myeloid leukemia.

The table lists this clonotype with many counts. V gene TRBV20-1 combines with J gene TRBJ1-5; D call uncertain. CDR3 length: 13 amino acids. Trimming removed 7 bases from V and 0 bases from J, with 10 bases in between. Looked up from germline, CDR1 is DFQATT and CDR2 is SNEGSKA (reference sequence). The CDR3 nucleotides read TGCAGTGGCGTGCCTTCTAGCAATCAGCCCCAGCATTTT. Encoded protein: CSGVPSSNQPQHF.

This clonotype was recorded many times. The CDR3 here is CASPRQPTRNEQFF. The CDR3 DNA is TGTGCCAGCCCCCGACAGCCCACTCGCAATGAGCAGTTCTTC. This chain connects TRBV7-2 to TRBJ2-1; D possibly corresponds to TRBD1 (5 bases). Germline CDR1 reads SGHTA; CDR2 reads FQGNSA. This CDR3 contains 14 residues. V lost 8 bases and J lost 6, with 17 bases in between.

This clonotype was counted at least ten times. The chain uses TRBV5-1 and TRBJ2-7; D could derive from TRBD1 or TRBD2 (5 bases each). The CDR3 totals 16 residues. V lost 6 bases, J lost 3 bases, and 22 bases lay in between. Germline V gives CDR1 SGHRS, CDR2 YFSETQ. CDR3 nucleotides: TGCGCCAGCACCATATCTACGGGGCAGAACTTCTACGAGCAGTACGTC. Amino acid sequence: CASTISTGQNFYEQYV.

This clonotype was found many times. CDR3 region: CASSESGSYEQYV. The CDR3 DNA reads TGCGCCAGCAGTGAGTCCGGGTCCTACGAGCAGTACGTC. The gene calls are TRBV10-2 and TRBJ2-7; D unresolved. Germline CDR1 reads WSHSY; CDR2 reads SAAADI. V lost 0 bases and J lost 1, with 4 bases in between. This CDR3 spans 13 amino acids.

A word on this clonotype: A much more abundant neighbour one base away suggests this may be a read error. Because the CDR3 is missing its conserved closing phenylalanine or tryptophan, this is likely a read error. The V and J genes are TRBV20-1 and TRBJ2-1, with D hard to call. This CDR3 is 15 amino acids long. The germline V and J ends were trimmed by 0 bases and 6 bases, with 15 bases remaining between them. The germline V gene encodes CDR1 DFQATT and CDR2 SNEGSKA (reference sequence). In DNA form, the CDR3 reads TGCAGTGCTAGAGATCGTATCGAAATAGTCAATGAGCAGTTCTCC. Translated, it gives CSARDRIEIVNEQFS.

The chain employs TRBV7-6 and TRBJ2-1; D is perhaps TRBD2 (6 bases). Germline V lookup: CDR1 SGHVS, CDR2 FNYEAQ. This CDR3 has 17 amino acids. V was pared by 1 base and J by 7 bases, with 20 bases between. The CDR3 region has the DNA TGTGCCAGCAGCTTAGGCGGGGCCCTATTTGGAGGAAATGAGCAGTTCTTC. It translates to CASSLGGALFGGNEQFF.

This clonotype was seen repeatedly, ten times or more. The chain recombines TRBV24-1 with TRBJ2-1, with D tentatively TRBD1 or TRBD2 (6 bases each). The CDR3 totals 15 residues. The germline gives CDR1 KGHDR, CDR2 SFDVKD. V shed 2 bases and J shed 0 bases, with 7 bases lying between them. CDR3 region: CATSDSGASYNEQFF. The CDR3 coding sequence is TGTGCCACCAGTGATTCGGGGGCCTCCTACAATGAGCAGTTCTTC.

This clonotype has more than one count but fewer than ten. The chain joins TRBV27 to TRBJ1-6, with D hard to call. The CDR3 consists of 16 residues. The ends were cut back, 6 bases at V and 5 bases at J, with 17 bases in the middle. The V gene's germline CDR1 is MNHEY and CDR2 SMNVEV (reference sequence). This CDR3 is CASRKMGGRDNSPLHF. The CDR3 DNA follows: TGTGCCAGCAGGAAGATGGGAGGGAGGGATAATTCACCCCTCCACTTT.